The 15 T cell receptor beta chains given below trace back to one sample, sequenced in a study of cytomegalovirus exposure and HLA in healthy donors. The PCR made use of 60 Vbeta and 13 Jbeta primers. Only in-frame clones appear in the TCRdb table, and some are missing; sequencing was by immunoSEQ multiplex PCR. The table for this sample gives about 77,000 clones. Sequenced sample: PBMCs. The receptors were sampled from a man aged 45 to 65 in good health and CMV-seropositive.

The chain couples TRBV19 to TRBJ1-1; 7 bases match TRBD1. Unmatched junction bases numbered 8, after V lost 2 bases and J lost 8 bases. The CDR3 length is 14 residues. Germline CDR1 is LNHDA and CDR2 is SQIVND (reference sequence). The DNA of the CDR3 is TGTGCCAGTAGTATACCGAATCCGGGACAGGAAGCTTTCTTT. Its protein is CASSIPNPGQEAFF. Based on the CDR3 plus reference TRBV19 and TRBJ1-1, the full variable domain is DGGITQSPKYLFRKEGQNVTLSCEQNLNHDAMYWYRQDPGQGLRLIYYSQIVNDFQKGDIAEGYSVSREKKESFPLTVTSAQKNPTAFYLCASSIPNPGQEAFFGQGTRLTVV.

V gene TRBV6-5 combines with J gene TRBJ1-3; D ambiguous. V was clipped by 0 bases and J by 4 bases, with 13 bases between them. CDR1 and CDR2 (germline): MNHEY, SVGAGI. The CDR3 extends over 16 amino acids. CDR3 sequence (DNA): TGTGCCAGCAGTTACTCCGAACCTGACTGGGGAAACACCATATATTTT. Amino acids: CASSYSEPDWGNTIYF.

The chain employs TRBV10-3 and TRBJ2-2, with 12 bases fitting TRBD1. There are 17 residues in the CDR3. V trimming: 4 bases; J trimming: 7 bases; junction bases outside the gene matches: 10. From germline, CDR1 is ENHRY and CDR2 SYGVKD. This chain's CDR3 is CAISGLGTGGYGGELFF. The CDR3 nucleotides are TGTGCCATCAGTGGCCTAGGGACAGGGGGCTACGGCGGGGAGCTGTTTTTT.

This chain links TRBV27 with TRBJ2-2; D possibly corresponds to TRBD2 (5 bases). The CDR3 consists of 13 residues. V was clipped by 7 bases and J by 6 bases, with 12 bases between them. Germline CDR1 MNHEY, CDR2 SMNVEV (reference sequence). The CDR3 DNA is TGTGCCAGCACCACGGAGGAGTCCGGGGAGCTGTTTTTT. This sequence encodes CASTTEESGELFF.

V and J are TRBV27 and TRBJ1-5; TRBD1 is a possible D gene (5 bases). Between the trimmed V and J ends, which lost 4 bases and 9 bases, there was a span of 13 bases. The length of the CDR3 is 13 residues. Germline V CDR1 and CDR2: MNHEY, SMNVEV (reference sequence). The CDR3, as DNA: TGTGCCAGCAGTTGGGGGGGGATGGGGCCCCAGCATTTT. Protein: CASSWGGMGPQHF.

This rearrangement joins TRBV10-3 to TRBJ2-1; D is perhaps TRBD2 (6 bases). Germline-derived CDR1 and CDR2 are ENHRY and SYGVKD. This CDR3 contains 14 residues. Trimming removed 7 bases at V and 8 bases at J, with 18 bases between. DNA for the CDR3: TGTGCCATCACCGAGGGGCGGGAAAGCGATGAGCAGTTCTTC. This codes for CAITEGRESDEQFF.

The rearrangement joins TRBV10-3 to TRBJ2-7; D gene unclear. The CDR3 spans 14 residues. CDR1 is ENHRY, CDR2 SYGVKD, per germline. Deletions cut 2 bases from V and 0 bases from J, with 8 bases between. The CDR3 nucleotides are TGTGCCATCAGTGAGGGCGGCCGCTCCTACGAGCAGTACTTC. Translating it yields CAISEGGRSYEQYF.

This chain joins TRBV6-5 and TRBJ2-7; 7 bases match TRBD2. Germline loops: CDR1 MNHEY, CDR2 SVGAGI. Germline trimming cut 6 bases from V and 5 bases from J; bases unmatched to any gene: 10. The CDR3 length is 14 residues. The CDR3 sequence is CASSMGGSRHEQYV. The CDR3 DNA follows: TGTGCCAGCAGCATGGGGGGGTCCCGCCACGAGCAGTACGTC.

The chain employs TRBV25-1 and TRBJ2-1; 7 nucleotides agree with TRBD2. CDR1 is MGHDK and CDR2 is SYGVNS in the germline V gene. Trimming at V came to 3 bases and at J to 9 bases, leaving 8 bases not matched to a gene. The CDR3 runs 14 residues. The CDR3 region is CASSEGRESSEQFF. DNA of the CDR3: TGTGCCAGCAGTGAGGGGCGGGAGAGCAGTGAGCAGTTCTTC.

The chain links TRBV9 to TRBJ1-4; D is uncertain. Germline values: CDR1 SGDLS, CDR2 YYNGEE. V lost 2 bases and J lost 5, with 13 bases in between. The CDR3 loop spans 15 amino acids. The CDR3 region has the DNA TGTGCCAGCAGCGTGAGGGCCGGCCGAAATGAAAAACTGTTTTTT. Translation gives CASSVRAGRNEKLFF.

This chain uses TRBV30 with TRBJ1-2; a weak D match, TRBD1 (5 bases). Germline CDR1 GTSNPN, CDR2 SVGIG (reference sequence). The V gene lost 2 bases and the J gene lost 9 bases, with 10 bases spanning the gap. The length of the CDR3 is 11 residues. CDR3: CAWSYGGSYTF. CDR3 DNA sequence: TGTGCCTGGAGTTACGGGGGAAGCTACACCTTC.

The chain recombines TRBV4-1 with TRBJ1-1, with 7 bases that match TRBD1. V was clipped by 3 bases and J by 7 bases; unmatched bases: 14. This CDR3 contains 16 residues. The germline gives CDR1 MGHRA, CDR2 YSYEKL. The CDR3 DNA follows: TGCGCCAGCAGCCAGCGGGAACAGGGGCTTAACGGTGAAGCTTTCTTT. Translation: CASSQREQGLNGEAFF.

The V call is TRBV11-3, the J call TRBJ2-3, with a possible D match to TRBD2 (6 bases). The CDR3 is made up of 13 amino acids. V was clipped by 5 bases and J by 4 bases, with 10 bases between them. In germline, CDR1 is SGHNT, CDR2 YENEEA. CDR3 region: CASSAGRADTQYF. The CDR3 DNA sequence: TGTGCCAGCAGCGCGGGACGGGCAGATACGCAGTATTTT.

The genes are TRBV29-1 and TRBJ2-3; 11 bases fit TRBD2. J lost 6 bases, V lost 3 bases, and 8 bases had no gene match. CDR1 is SQVTM, CDR2 ANQGSEA, per germline. The CDR3 extends over 15 amino acids. The CDR3 spells CSVEGLAEAVDTQYF. The CDR3 DNA sequence: TGCAGCGTTGAGGGACTAGCGGAAGCGGTGGATACGCAGTATTTT.

The chain couples TRBV5-1 to TRBJ1-2; D gene unclear. The CDR3 totals 12 residues. V was clipped by 2 bases and J by 4 bases, with 6 bases between them. The germline gives CDR1 SGHRS, CDR2 YFSETQ. The CDR3 coding sequence is TGCGCCAGCAGCTTTGACTTCTATGGCTACACCTTC. This translates into CASSFDFYGYTF.